Below are 30 T cell receptor beta chains sequenced from a single sample in a study of blood T cell repertoires in COVID-19. TCRdb keeps only in-frame clones here, not all; method: immunoSEQ multiplex PCR. The sample lists around 74,000 clones; under 95% were seen once. Sequenced: peripheral blood. Receptors were obtained from a woman over 75 with active or convalescent COVID-19.

The gene calls are TRBV5-1 and TRBJ2-5; D unclear. The CDR3 runs 17 residues. Germline loops: CDR1 SGHRS, CDR2 YFSETQ. Trimming took 0 bases from V and 5 from J, leaving 20 bases between them. The CDR3 DNA reads as TGCGCCAGCAGCTTGGCGGCGGCCTCACCACCCGGGGAGACCCAGTACTTC. Amino acid sequence: CASSLAAASPPGETQYF.

With respect to this clone: Sequence at one end of the junction differs from germline and may be a read error. The V gene is TRBV19, the J gene TRBJ1-5; 7 bases align to TRBD1. The germline CDR1 and CDR2 sequences are LNHDA and SQIVND (reference sequence). The CDR3 runs to 10 residues. This CDR3 reads CASSKTGPSF. The CDR3 DNA sequence: TGTGCCAGTAGTAAGACAGGGCCGTCTTTT. The full variable domain, completed using reference TRBV19 and TRBJ1-5, is DGGITQSPKYLFRKEGQNVTLSCEQNLNHDAMYWYRQDPGQGLRLIYYSQIVNDFQKGDIAEGYSVSREKKESFPLTVTSAQKNPTAFYLCASSKTGPSFGDGTRLSIL.

DNA for the CDR3: TGTGCCAGCAGCTCCCTAGGTAACCTTAACGTAGCTTTCTTT. It yields the protein CASSSLGNLNVAFF. This chain connects TRBV7-2 to TRBJ1-1; D remains ambiguous. The V gene lost 4 bases and the J gene lost 10 bases, with 19 bases spanning the gap. The V gene's germline CDR1 is SGHTA and CDR2 FQGNSA. The CDR3 consists of 14 residues.

This chain uses TRBV3-1 (or the pseudogene TRBV3-2) with TRBJ1-2; possible D gene TRBD1, 5 bases. V was cut by 0 bases and J by 6 bases, with 17 bases left in between. The V gene's germline CDR1 is LGHDT and CDR2 YNNKEL (reference sequence). The CDR3 is 16 amino acids. CDR3 sequence: CASSQEGSRARHGYTF. As DNA, the CDR3 is TGTGCCAGCAGCCAAGAGGGGTCCAGGGCGCGCCATGGCTACACCTTC.

The gene calls are TRBV29-1 and TRBJ1-1; unclear D gene. Between the trimmed V and J ends, which lost 3 bases and 4 bases, there was a span of 12 bases. Germline V lookup: CDR1 SQVTM, CDR2 ANQGSEA. The CDR3 length is 13 residues. The CDR3 bases are TGCAGCGTTGAGGGTGAAGCGGGCACTGAAGCTTTCTTT. It translates to CSVEGEAGTEAFF.

This clone was observed a few times. V and J are TRBV19 and TRBJ1-5, with 12 bases lining up with TRBD1. CDR1 and CDR2 (germline): LNHDA, SQIVND (reference sequence). There are 19 residues in the CDR3. V lost 4 bases and J lost 1; bases outside the gene matches: 11. CDR3 coding DNA: TGTGCCAGTAGTAACAACCTGGGACAGGGGGCGAGAAGCAATCAGCCCCAGCATTTT. It specifies CASSNNLGQGARSNQPQHF.

The chain has TRBV13 and TRBJ2-3, with a tentative D call TRBD1 (10 bases). This CDR3 has 18 amino acids. Trimming pared 5 bases from V and 1 base from J, leaving 22 bases between. Germline V gives CDR1 PRHDT, CDR2 FYEKMQ (reference sequence). CDR3 residues: CASSGDRGSGGGTDTQYF. CDR3 in DNA: TGTGCCAGCAGCGGGGACAGGGGTAGCGGGGGTGGCACAGATACGCAGTATTTT.

This chain links TRBV6-5 with TRBJ2-7; weak D call: TRBD1 (6 bases). V lost 6 bases, J lost 5 bases, and 14 bases lay in between. This CDR3 comprises 13 residues. Germline values: CDR1 MNHEY, CDR2 SVGAGI. The CDR3, as DNA: TGTGCCAGCAGCACAGGGAGCCAAAACGAGCAGTACTTC. This encodes CASSTGSQNEQYF.

The V and J genes are TRBV4-1 and TRBJ1-4; D possibly corresponds to TRBD1 (5 bases). The germline V and J ends were trimmed by 6 bases and 7 bases, with 15 bases remaining between them. The CDR3 consists of 14 residues. Germline lookup yields CDR1 MGHRA and CDR2 YSYEKL. CDR3 sequence (DNA): TGCGCCAGCAGTCCAGGCGGGGGTGGTGAAAAACTGTTTTTT. This codes for CASSPGGGGEKLFF.

The chain joins TRBV9 to TRBJ2-2, with 14 bases that match TRBD2. The CDR3 length is 17 residues. CDR1 and CDR2 from the germline V gene are SGDLS and YYNGEE. V was pared by 4 bases and J by 3 bases, with 5 bases of the junction left unmatched. DNA for the CDR3: TGTGCCAGCAGCTTGACTAGCGGGGGGGCCTACACCGGGGAGCTGTTTTTT. Residues: CASSLTSGGAYTGELFF.

This clone was seen just once. The chain combines TRBV9 with TRBJ1-2; 8 bases fit TRBD1. This CDR3 spans 15 amino acids. CDR1 is SGDLS, CDR2 YYNGEE, per germline. V lost 3 bases, J lost 2 bases, and 6 bases stayed unmatched. DNA of the CDR3: TGTGCCAGCAGCGCATGGGACAGGACGAACTATGGCTACACCTTC. Residues: CASSAWDRTNYGYTF. The variable domain in full, with the rest retrieved from reference TRBV9 and TRBJ1-2, is DSGVTQTPKHLITATGQRVTLRCSPRSGDLSVYWYQQSLDQGLQFLIQYYNGEERAKGNILERFSAQQFPDLHSELNLSSLELGDSALYFCASSAWDRTNYGYTFGSGTRLTVV.

V is TRBV4-3 and J is TRBJ1-2; the D gene is possibly TRBD1 (5 bases). This CDR3 is 15 amino acids long. V lost 0 bases to trimming and J lost 10 bases, with 18 bases between them. CDR1 and CDR2 from the germline V gene are LGHNA and YSLEER. CDR3 sequence (DNA): TGCGCCAGCAGCCAAGACAGGGCAGGGCGTGAGGTCTACACCTTC. It yields the protein CASSQDRAGREVYTF.

This chain joins TRBV13 and TRBJ1-1; D possibly corresponds to TRBD1 (5 bases). The V and J ends lost 3 bases and 1 base respectively, with 6 bases between them. Per the germline V gene, CDR1 is PRHDT and CDR2 is FYEKMQ (reference sequence). CDR3 length equals 13 residues. Here the CDR3 reads CASSFTGNTEAFF. Written as DNA, the CDR3 is TGTGCCAGCAGCTTCACAGGGAACACTGAAGCTTTCTTT.

The chain links TRBV10-1 to TRBJ1-1; maybe TRBD1 (6 bases). This CDR3 is built from 12 residues. CDR1 is WNHNN, CDR2 SYGVQD, per germline (reference sequence). Trimming cost V 6 bases and J 7 bases, with 12 bases left between them. The CDR3 DNA reads TGCGCCAGCAGGTACGACAGGCGTGAAGCTTTCTTT. The encoded protein is CASRYDRREAFF.

The chain joins TRBV4-1 to TRBJ1-5; TRBD1 is a possible D gene (5 bases). V was clipped by 2 bases and J by 0 bases, with 14 bases between them. Germline CDR1 and CDR2: MGHRA and YSYEKL. The CDR3 has 17 residues. CDR3 DNA: TGCGCCAGCAGCCAATCGGGGCGGGACTATAGCAATCAGCCCCAGCATTTT. Translating gives CASSQSGRDYSNQPQHF.

The chain is built from TRBV7-2 and TRBJ2-1, with 8 bases matching TRBD2. V shed 5 bases and J 10 bases; nucleotides not matched to a gene: 7. This CDR3 spans 13 amino acids. CDR1 is SGHTA, CDR2 FQGNSA, per germline. CDR3 residues: CASSLQLAGEQFF. CDR3 in DNA: TGTGCCAGCAGCCTGCAGCTAGCGGGCGAGCAGTTCTTC.

The V call is TRBV28, the J call TRBJ1-1; D perhaps matches TRBD1 (5 bases). CDR1 and CDR2 from the germline V gene are MDHEN and SYDVKM. This CDR3 comprises 13 residues. The ends were cut back, 6 bases at V and 6 bases at J, with 14 bases in the middle. This CDR3 is CASSYEGASEAFF. CDR3 DNA sequence: TGTGCCAGCAGCTATGAAGGGGCCTCTGAAGCTTTCTTT.

The chain is built from TRBV28 and TRBJ1-2, with 9 positions matching TRBD1. V lost 8 bases to trimming and J lost 4 bases; unmatched junction nucleotides: 11. CDR3 length: 15 amino acids. Germline V gene data show CDR1 as MDHEN and CDR2 as SYDVKM. CDR3 region: CASVDRGRLLYGYTF. The CDR3 nucleotides read TGTGCCAGCGTGGACAGGGGCCGACTACTCTATGGCTACACCTTC.

V gene TRBV9 combines with J gene TRBJ1-1; D gene uncertain. Germline V gene data show CDR1 as SGDLS and CDR2 as YYNGEE. The CDR3 is 13 amino acids. V lost 0 bases to trimming and J lost 2 bases, with 5 bases between them. CDR3 amino acids: CASSVVLNTEAFF. The CDR3 DNA follows: TGTGCCAGCAGCGTAGTTCTCAACACTGAAGCTTTCTTT.

The chain couples TRBV9 to TRBJ2-2; possibly TRBD2 for D (5 bases). V dropped 4 bases and J dropped 2 bases, with 15 bases sitting between them. CDR1 SGDLS and CDR2 YYNGEE come from the germline V gene. The CDR3 is made up of 16 amino acids. CDR3: CASSPQIGLNTGELFF. CDR3 bases: TGTGCCAGCAGCCCCCAAATTGGACTCAACACCGGGGAGCTGTTTTTT.

A note on this clone: Different DNA sequences within this sample yield the same CDR3. The chain carries TRBV10-2 and TRBJ1-1, with 9 bases matching TRBD1. Trimming at V came to 6 bases and at J to 4 bases, leaving 3 bases not matched to a gene. The CDR3 contains 13 residues. The germline V gene encodes CDR1 WSHSY and CDR2 SAAADI. The CDR3 nucleotides are TGCGCCAGCAGCCTGACAGGGGGCACTGAAGCTTTCTTT. Protein product: CASSLTGGTEAFF.

The rearrangement links TRBV10-3 to TRBJ1-1; 8 bases line up with TRBD1. CDR1 and CDR2 (germline): ENHRY, SYGVKD. The CDR3 has 14 residues. Trimming cost V 7 bases and J 1 base; bases outside gene matches: 5. CDR3 DNA: TGTGCCATCACCCCACAGGGGGGGAACACTGAAGCTTTCTTT. This encodes CAITPQGGNTEAFF.

The chain combines TRBV5-1 with TRBJ1-2; D may be TRBD1 (5 bases). V shed 4 bases and J shed 8 bases, with 21 bases lying between them. The CDR3 has 15 amino acids. From germline, CDR1 is SGHRS and CDR2 YFSETQ. CDR3 sequence: CASSEGGVRVRGYTF. The CDR3 nucleotides read TGCGCCAGCAGCGAGGGAGGGGTACGGGTACGAGGCTACACCTTC.

V is TRBV14 and J is TRBJ2-7, with D possibly TRBD1 on 5 matching bases. Looked up from germline, CDR1 is SGHDN and CDR2 is FVKESK. V gave up 4 bases and J gave up 5 bases, with 24 bases separating them. The CDR3 extends over 17 amino acids. DNA for the CDR3: TGTGCCAGCAGCCGTGAGACAGCCTTTCGCGAAAGGGACGAGCAGTACTTC. As protein: CASSRETAFRERDEQYF.

V usage is TRBV7-9 and J usage is TRBJ2-7; D uncertain. The CDR3 has 11 amino acids. The V and J ends lost 5 bases and 6 bases respectively, with 8 bases between them. CDR1 and CDR2 from the germline V gene are SEHNR and FQNEAQ (reference sequence). CDR3 loop: CASSLGPEQYF. The CDR3 coding sequence is TGTGCCAGCAGCCTAGGGCCCGAGCAGTACTTC. The variable domain in full, completed from reference TRBV7-9 and TRBJ2-7, reads DTGVSQNPRHKITKRGQNVTFRCDPISEHNRLYWYRQTLGQGPEFLTYFQNEAQLEKSRLLSDRFSAERPKGSFSTLEIQRTEQGDSAMYLCASSLGPEQYFGPGTRLTVT.

The chain couples TRBV28 to TRBJ2-5, with TRBD2 matching over 9 bases. V was pared by 4 bases and J by 2 bases, with 5 bases of the junction left unmatched. Germline CDR1 MDHEN, CDR2 SYDVKM. The CDR3 consists of 15 residues. In DNA form, the CDR3 reads TGTGCCAGCAGTTCGCCGGGACTAGCACAAGAGACCCAGTACTTC. This encodes CASSSPGLAQETQYF.

The chain employs TRBV3-1 (or the pseudogene TRBV3-2) and TRBJ2-7; 9 bases are a match to TRBD1. This CDR3 is 15 amino acids long. V shed 6 bases and J 5 bases; nucleotides not matched to a gene: 11. Germline assignment: CDR1 LGHDT and CDR2 YNNKEL (reference sequence). CDR3: CASSPEGQGPDEQYF. The CDR3 DNA reads as TGTGCCAGCAGTCCTGAAGGACAGGGGCCTGACGAGCAGTACTTC.

The chain joins TRBV28 to TRBJ2-2; TRBD2 is a possible D gene (5 bases). V lost 7 bases, J lost 5 bases, and 17 bases lay in between. The CDR3 is made up of 15 amino acids. Per germline, CDR1 MDHEN and CDR2 SYDVKM. The CDR3 coding sequence is TGTGCCAGCACCCGGCCCGCTCGCGGGACCGGGGAGCTGTTTTTT. Encoded protein: CASTRPARGTGELFF.

The chain uses TRBV7-2 and TRBJ1-1; a weak D match, TRBD1 (5 bases). The CDR3 runs 14 residues. The V end was cut by 7 bases, the J end by 4 bases, with 16 bases between. The germline V gene encodes CDR1 SGHTA and CDR2 FQGNSA. CDR3 protein: CASTPDGGGTEAFF. The CDR3 DNA follows: TGTGCCAGCACTCCCGACGGGGGGGGCACTGAAGCTTTCTTT.

The chain employs TRBV11-2 and TRBJ2-5; D may be TRBD1 (5 bases). V lost 4 bases and J 4 bases, leaving 10 bases between the germline ends. Germline CDR1 is SGHAT and CDR2 is FQNNGV. The CDR3 totals 13 residues. CDR3 in amino acids: CASSSQGAETQYF. The CDR3 DNA reads as TGTGCCAGCAGCTCTCAGGGTGCAGAGACCCAGTACTTC. Full variable domain (rest looked up from reference TRBV11-2 and TRBJ2-5): EAGVAQSPRYKIIEKRQSVAFWCNPISGHATLYWYQQILGQGPKLLIQFQNNGVVDDSQLPKDRFSAERLKGVDSTLKIQPAKLEDSAVYLCASSSQGAETQYFGPGTRLLVL.